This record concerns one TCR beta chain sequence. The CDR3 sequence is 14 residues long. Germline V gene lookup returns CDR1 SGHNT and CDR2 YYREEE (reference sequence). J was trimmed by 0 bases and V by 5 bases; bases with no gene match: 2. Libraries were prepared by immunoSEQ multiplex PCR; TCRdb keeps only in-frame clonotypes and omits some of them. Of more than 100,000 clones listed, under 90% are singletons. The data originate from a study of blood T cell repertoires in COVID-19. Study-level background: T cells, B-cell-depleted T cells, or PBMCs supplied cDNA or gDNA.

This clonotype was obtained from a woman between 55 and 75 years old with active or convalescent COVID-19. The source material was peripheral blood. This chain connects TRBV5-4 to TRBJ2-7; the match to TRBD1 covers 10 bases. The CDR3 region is CASRRDRGSYEQYF. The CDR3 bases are TGTGCCAGCAGAAGGGACAGGGGCTCCTACGAGCAGTACTTC. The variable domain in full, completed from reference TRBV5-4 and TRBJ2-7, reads ETGVTQSPTHLIKTRGQQVTLRCSSQSGHNTVSWYQQALGQGPQFIFQYYREEENGRGNFPPRFSGLQFPNYSSELNVNALELDDSALYLCASRRDRGSYEQYFGPGTRLTVT.